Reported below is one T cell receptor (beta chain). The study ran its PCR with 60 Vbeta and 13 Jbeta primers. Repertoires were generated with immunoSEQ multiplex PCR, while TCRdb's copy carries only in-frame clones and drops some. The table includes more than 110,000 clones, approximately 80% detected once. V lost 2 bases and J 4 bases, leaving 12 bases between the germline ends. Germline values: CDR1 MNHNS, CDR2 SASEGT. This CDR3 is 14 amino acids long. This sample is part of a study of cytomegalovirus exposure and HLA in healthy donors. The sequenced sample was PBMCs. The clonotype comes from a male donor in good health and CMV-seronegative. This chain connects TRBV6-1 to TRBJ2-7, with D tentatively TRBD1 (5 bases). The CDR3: CASSEPGIGYEQYF. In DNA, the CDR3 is TGTGCCAGCAGTGAACCAGGGATTGGGTACGAGCAGTACTTC.